The 14 T cell receptor beta chains presented below share a single source sample, sequenced in a study of cytomegalovirus exposure and HLA in healthy donors. Primers included in the PCR were 60 Vbeta and 13 Jbeta primers. The data were produced by immunoSEQ multiplex PCR, yet TCRdb's version contains in-frame clones alone and is incomplete. This sample has 65,000 to 85,000 clones; just over 85% occur once, and the top ten carry 2%. Sequenced input: PBMCs. The origin of the receptors is a woman aged 30 to 39 in good health and CMV-seronegative.

About this clone itself: Other DNA sequences in the sample encode the same CDR3. The chain is built from TRBV7-3 and TRBJ1-3, with D possibly TRBD1 on 5 matching bases. CDR1 and CDR2 (germline): SGHTA, FQGTGA. The CDR3 has 15 residues. V lost 1 base and J 3 bases, leaving 10 bases between the germline ends. The CDR3 loop is CASSLSGGYGNTIYF. In DNA, the CDR3 is TGTGCCAGCAGCTTAAGTGGGGGGTATGGAAACACCATATATTTT.

The rearrangement uses TRBV27 and TRBJ1-6, with 7 positions matching TRBD1. Trimming cost V 3 bases and J 7 bases; bases outside gene matches: 3. Germline loops: CDR1 MNHEY, CDR2 SMNVEV (reference sequence). The CDR3 has 14 amino acids. CDR3 nucleotide sequence: TGTGCCAGCAGTTTGACAGGGACCAATTCACCCCTCCACTTT. This encodes CASSLTGTNSPLHF.

The chain has TRBV19 and TRBJ1-2, with TRBD1 as a possible D gene (5 bases). The V gene's germline CDR1 is LNHDA and CDR2 SQIVND (reference sequence). Trimming removed 6 bases at V and 3 bases at J, with 11 bases between. This CDR3 comprises 13 residues. The CDR3, as DNA: TGTGCCAGTAGGGAGGGGCGGGACTATGGCTACACCTTC. It specifies CASREGRDYGYTF.

This clone was detected a few times. The chain employs TRBV6-1 and TRBJ2-7; no definite D call. Germline values: CDR1 MNHNS, CDR2 SASEGT. The CDR3 length is 13 residues. The V end was cut by 0 bases, the J end by 3 bases, with 6 bases between. The CDR3 loop is CASSEAVDYEQYF. In DNA, the CDR3 is TGTGCCAGCAGTGAAGCGGTAGACTACGAGCAGTACTTC.

The CDR3 sequence is CASSEGDEDEQYF. In DNA form, the CDR3 reads TGTGCCAGCAGTGAAGGGGATGAGGACGAGCAGTACTTC. V and J are TRBV6-5 and TRBJ2-5; tentatively, D is TRBD1 (5 bases). The J call could be wrong; TRBJ2-7 is a better fit for the DNA end. Germline V gives CDR1 MNHEY, CDR2 SVGAGI. This CDR3 is built from 13 residues.

The V call is TRBV4-2, the J call TRBJ1-2; D remains unclear. This CDR3 is 15 amino acids long. Germline V gene lookup returns CDR1 LGHNA and CDR2 YNFKEQ. Between the trimmed V and J ends, which lost 1 base and 2 bases, there was a span of 11 bases. The CDR3 DNA follows: TGTGCCAGCAGCCAAGTTCCGGGTTCCAACTATGGCTACACCTTC. It yields the protein CASSQVPGSNYGYTF.

The gene calls are TRBV29-1 and TRBJ2-7; 7 positions match TRBD2. Germline loops: CDR1 SQVTM, CDR2 ANQGSEA. The CDR3 is 15 amino acids. J was trimmed by 3 bases and V by 1 base; bases with no gene match: 9. The CDR3 coding sequence is TGCAGCGTTGAAGGGGCGGGGGAGACGGACTACGAGCAGTACTTC. Translating gives CSVEGAGETDYEQYF.

The CDR3 DNA is TGCGCCAGCAGCTTGGCGGTACTAGCTTTGAACACCGGGGAGCTGTTTTTT. This sequence encodes CASSLAVLALNTGELFF. This chain connects TRBV5-1 to TRBJ2-2; a possible D gene is TRBD2 (6 bases). V lost 0 bases and J lost 1, with 13 bases in between. The germline CDR1 and CDR2 sequences are SGHRS and YFSETQ. The CDR3 has 17 amino acids.

The J gene is TRBJ2-2, the V gene TRBV4-2; D gene uncertain. Trimming removed 0 bases at V and 7 bases at J, with 18 bases between. CDR1 is LGHNA, CDR2 YNFKEQ, per germline. The CDR3 runs 17 residues. CDR3 in DNA: TGTGCCAGCAGCCAAGAATGGTCTAGAGGATGGAGCGGGGAGCTGTTTTTT. Translated: CASSQEWSRGWSGELFF.

The V and J genes are TRBV5-1 and TRBJ2-5; possible D gene TRBD2, 5 bases. Looked up from germline, CDR1 is SGHRS and CDR2 is YFSETQ. This CDR3 spans 15 amino acids. The V end was cut by 2 bases, the J end by 2 bases, with 13 bases between. The CDR3 loop reads CASSLLGHLQETQYF. CDR3 in DNA: TGCGCCAGCAGCTTACTAGGCCATTTACAAGAGACCCAGTACTTC. The full variable domain, its missing parts supplied by reference TRBV5-1 and TRBJ2-5, is KAGVTQTPRYLIKTRGQQVTLSCSPISGHRSVSWYQQTPGQGLQFLFEYFSETQRNKGNFPGRFSGRQFSNSRSEMNVSTLELGDSALYLCASSLLGHLQETQYFGPGTRLLVL.

The V and J genes are TRBV16 and TRBJ2-7, with 8 bases matching TRBD1. Germline V gene lookup returns CDR1 KGHSY and CDR2 FQNENV. V was pared by 0 bases and J by 2 bases, with 6 bases of the junction left unmatched. CDR3 length: 16 amino acids. DNA of the CDR3: TGTGCCAGCAGCCAATCTTGGACAGGGCACCCCTACGAGCAGTACTTC. This gives the protein CASSQSWTGHPYEQYF.

The chain employs TRBV9 and TRBJ2-7; 8 nucleotides line up with TRBD1. The CDR3 extends over 14 amino acids. Per germline, CDR1 SGDLS and CDR2 YYNGEE. V dropped 3 bases and J dropped 0; count of bases not matched to a gene: 2. CDR3 bases: TGTGCCAGCAGCGGACAGGGGAGCTCCTACGAGCAGTACTTC. Translation gives CASSGQGSSYEQYF.

The rearrangement joins TRBV20-1 to TRBJ2-7, with D perhaps TRBD2 (6 bases). CDR3 length equals 11 residues. Germline-derived CDR1 and CDR2 are DFQATT and SNEGSKA (reference sequence). The V and J ends lost 5 bases and 7 bases respectively, with 12 bases between them. The DNA of the CDR3 is TGCAGTGCTGGGGACTCGGAGGAGCAGTACTTC. Translated, it gives CSAGDSEEQYF.

V usage is TRBV25-1 and J usage is TRBJ1-6; maybe TRBD1 (6 bases). V dropped 3 bases and J dropped 10 bases, with 16 bases sitting between them. CDR1 is MGHDK and CDR2 is SYGVNS in the germline V gene. The CDR3 has 15 amino acids. CDR3 coding DNA: TGTGCCAGCAGTGACCTACAGGGCCCGAGATCACCCCTCCACTTT. This translates into CASSDLQGPRSPLHF.